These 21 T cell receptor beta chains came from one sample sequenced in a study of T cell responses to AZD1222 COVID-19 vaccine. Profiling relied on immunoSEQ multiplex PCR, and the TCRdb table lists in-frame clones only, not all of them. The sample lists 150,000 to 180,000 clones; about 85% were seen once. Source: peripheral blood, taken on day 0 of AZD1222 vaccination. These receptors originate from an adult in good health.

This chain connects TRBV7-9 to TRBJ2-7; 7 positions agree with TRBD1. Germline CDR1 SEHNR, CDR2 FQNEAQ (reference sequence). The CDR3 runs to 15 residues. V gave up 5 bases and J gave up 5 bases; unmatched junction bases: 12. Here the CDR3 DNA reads TGTGCCAGCAGCAACCTGAGACAGGGTATCGACGAGCAGTACTTC. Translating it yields CASSNLRQGIDEQYF. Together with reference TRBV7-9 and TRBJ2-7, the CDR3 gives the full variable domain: DTGVSQNPRHKITKRGQNVTFRCDPISEHNRLYWYRQTLGQGPEFLTYFQNEAQLEKSRLLSDRFSAERPKGSFSTLEIQRTEQGDSAMYLCASSNLRQGIDEQYFGPGTRLTVT.

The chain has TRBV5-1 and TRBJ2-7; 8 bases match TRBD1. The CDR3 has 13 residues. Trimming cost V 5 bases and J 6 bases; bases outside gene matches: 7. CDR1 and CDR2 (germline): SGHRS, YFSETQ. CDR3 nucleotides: TGCGCCAGCAGTTCGGACAGGGCGGGCGAGCAGTACTTC. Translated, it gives CASSSDRAGEQYF.

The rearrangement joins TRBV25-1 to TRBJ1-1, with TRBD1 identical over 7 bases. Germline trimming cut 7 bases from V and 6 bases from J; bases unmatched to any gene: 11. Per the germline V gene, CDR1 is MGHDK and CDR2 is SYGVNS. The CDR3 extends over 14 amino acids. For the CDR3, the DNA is TGTGCCAGCACAACGGGAACAGGGGCCGCTGAAGCTTTCTTT. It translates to CASTTGTGAAEAFF.

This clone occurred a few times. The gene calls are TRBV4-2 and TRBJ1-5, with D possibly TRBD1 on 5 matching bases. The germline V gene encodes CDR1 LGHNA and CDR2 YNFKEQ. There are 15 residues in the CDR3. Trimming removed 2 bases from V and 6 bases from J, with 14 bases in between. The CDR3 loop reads CASSQLGEIGQPQHF. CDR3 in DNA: TGTGCCAGCAGCCAATTAGGGGAAATCGGTCAGCCCCAGCATTTT.

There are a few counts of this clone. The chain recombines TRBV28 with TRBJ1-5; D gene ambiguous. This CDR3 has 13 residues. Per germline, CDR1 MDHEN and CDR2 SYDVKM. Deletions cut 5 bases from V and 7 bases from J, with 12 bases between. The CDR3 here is CASSVASLQPQHF. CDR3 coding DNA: TGTGCCAGCAGTGTGGCGTCCCTACAGCCCCAGCATTTT.

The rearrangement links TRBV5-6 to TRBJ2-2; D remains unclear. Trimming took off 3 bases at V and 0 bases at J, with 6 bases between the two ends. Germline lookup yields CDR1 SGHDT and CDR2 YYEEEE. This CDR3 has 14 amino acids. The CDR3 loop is CASSWIANTGELFF. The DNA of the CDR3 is TGTGCCAGCAGCTGGATAGCGAACACCGGGGAGCTGTTTTTT.

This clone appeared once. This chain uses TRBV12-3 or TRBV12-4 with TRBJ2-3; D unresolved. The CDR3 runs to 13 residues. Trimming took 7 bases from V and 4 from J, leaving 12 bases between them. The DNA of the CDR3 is TGTGCCAGCACCCTGACCCGGGCAGATACGCAGTATTTT. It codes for CASTLTRADTQYF.

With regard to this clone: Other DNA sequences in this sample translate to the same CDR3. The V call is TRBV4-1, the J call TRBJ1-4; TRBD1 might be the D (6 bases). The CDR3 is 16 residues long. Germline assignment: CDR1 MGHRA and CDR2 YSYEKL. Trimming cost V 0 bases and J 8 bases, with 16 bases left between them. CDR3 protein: CASSQEVRGLWEKLFF. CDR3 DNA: TGCGCCAGCAGCCAAGAAGTCCGGGGGCTATGGGAAAAACTGTTTTTT.

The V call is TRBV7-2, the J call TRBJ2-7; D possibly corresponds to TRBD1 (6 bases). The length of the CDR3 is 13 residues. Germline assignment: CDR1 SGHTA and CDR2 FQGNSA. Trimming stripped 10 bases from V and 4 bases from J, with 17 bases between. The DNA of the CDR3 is TGTGCCACAGAGGTTAGGACAGAGTACGAGCAGTACTTC. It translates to CATEVRTEYEQYF. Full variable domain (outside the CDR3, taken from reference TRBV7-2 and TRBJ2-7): GAGVSQSPSNKVTEKGKDVELRCDPISGHTALYWYRQSLGQGLEFLIYFQGNSAPDKSGLPSDRFSAERTGGSVSTLTIQRTQQEDSAVYLCATEVRTEYEQYFGPGTRLTVT.

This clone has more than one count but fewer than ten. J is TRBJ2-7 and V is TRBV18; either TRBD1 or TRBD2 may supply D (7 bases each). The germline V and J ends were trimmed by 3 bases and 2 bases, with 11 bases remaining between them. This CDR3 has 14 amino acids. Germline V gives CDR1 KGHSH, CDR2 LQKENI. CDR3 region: CASSPQGGPYEQYF. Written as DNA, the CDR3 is TGTGCCAGCTCACCGCAGGGGGGGCCCTACGAGCAGTACTTC. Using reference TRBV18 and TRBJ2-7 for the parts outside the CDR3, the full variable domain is NAGVMQNPRHLVRRRGQEARLRCSPMKGHSHVYWYRQLPEEGLKFMVYLQKENIIDESGMPKERFSAEFPKEGPSILRIQQVVRGDSAAYFCASSPQGGPYEQYFGPGTRLTVT.

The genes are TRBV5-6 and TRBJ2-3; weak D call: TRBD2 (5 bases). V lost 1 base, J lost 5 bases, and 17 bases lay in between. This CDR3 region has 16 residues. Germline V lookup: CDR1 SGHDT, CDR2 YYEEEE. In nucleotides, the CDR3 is TGTGCCAGCAGCTTGAGTGCGGGCGGCACCTTAGATACGCAGTATTTT. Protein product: CASSLSAGGTLDTQYF.

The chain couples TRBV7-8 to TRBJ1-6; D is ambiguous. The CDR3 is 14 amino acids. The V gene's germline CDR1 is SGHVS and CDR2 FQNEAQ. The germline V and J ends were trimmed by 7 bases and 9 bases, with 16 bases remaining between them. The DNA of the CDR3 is TGTGCCAGCAACTCCCCCCCCCTGGGTTCACCCCTCCACTTT. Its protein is CASNSPPLGSPLHF.

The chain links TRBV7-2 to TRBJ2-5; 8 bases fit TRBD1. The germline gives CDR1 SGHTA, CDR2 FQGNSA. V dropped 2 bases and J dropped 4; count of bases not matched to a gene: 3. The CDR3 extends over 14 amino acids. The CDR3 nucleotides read TGTGCCAGCAGCTTATCGACAGGGGCAGAGACCCAGTACTTC. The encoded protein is CASSLSTGAETQYF.

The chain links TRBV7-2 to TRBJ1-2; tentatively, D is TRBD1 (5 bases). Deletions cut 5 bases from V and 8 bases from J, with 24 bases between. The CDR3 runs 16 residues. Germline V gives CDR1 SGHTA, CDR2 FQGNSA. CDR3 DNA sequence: TGTGCCAGCAGCCCTGAAAGATATGGGGGATCTGGAGGCTACACCTTC. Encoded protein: CASSPERYGGSGGYTF.

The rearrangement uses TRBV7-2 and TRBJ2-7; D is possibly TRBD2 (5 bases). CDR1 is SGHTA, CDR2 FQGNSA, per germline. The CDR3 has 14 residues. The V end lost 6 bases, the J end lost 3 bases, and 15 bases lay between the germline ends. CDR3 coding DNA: TGTGCCAGCAGGGATGGCGGAGGTATCTACGAGCAGTACTTC. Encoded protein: CASRDGGGIYEQYF.

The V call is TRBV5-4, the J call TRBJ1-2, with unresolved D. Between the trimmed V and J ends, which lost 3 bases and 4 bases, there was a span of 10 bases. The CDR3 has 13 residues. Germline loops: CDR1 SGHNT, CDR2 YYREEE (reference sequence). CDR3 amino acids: CASSSDAIYGYTF. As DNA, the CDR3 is TGTGCCAGCAGCTCCGACGCGATCTATGGCTACACCTTC.

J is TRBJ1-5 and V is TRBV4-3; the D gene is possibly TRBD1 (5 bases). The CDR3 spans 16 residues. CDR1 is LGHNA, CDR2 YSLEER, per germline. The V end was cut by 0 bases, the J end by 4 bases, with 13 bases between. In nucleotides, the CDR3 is TGCGCCAGCAGCCAAGATAGCCAGGGATCTAATCAGCCCCAGCATTTT. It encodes CASSQDSQGSNQPQHF.

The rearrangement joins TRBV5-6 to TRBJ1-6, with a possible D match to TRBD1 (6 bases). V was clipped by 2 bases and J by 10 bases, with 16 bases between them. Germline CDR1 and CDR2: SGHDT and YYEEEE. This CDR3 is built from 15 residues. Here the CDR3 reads CASSLTDRLLSPLHF. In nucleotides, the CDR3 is TGTGCCAGCAGCTTAACTGACAGGCTTCTATCACCCCTCCACTTT.

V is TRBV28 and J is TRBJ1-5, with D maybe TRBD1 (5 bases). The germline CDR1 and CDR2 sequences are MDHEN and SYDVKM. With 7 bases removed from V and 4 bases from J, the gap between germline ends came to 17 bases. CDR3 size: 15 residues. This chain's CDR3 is CASTPQGSPNQPQHF. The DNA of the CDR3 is TGTGCCAGCACCCCTCAGGGCAGCCCAAATCAGCCCCAGCATTTT.

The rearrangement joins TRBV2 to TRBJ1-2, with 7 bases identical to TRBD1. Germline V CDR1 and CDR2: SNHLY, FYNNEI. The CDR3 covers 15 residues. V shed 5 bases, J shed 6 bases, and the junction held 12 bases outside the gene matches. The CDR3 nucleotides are TGTGCCAGCAGTATATCCAGGACAGGAGCGGATGGCTACACCTTC. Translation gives CASSISRTGADGYTF.

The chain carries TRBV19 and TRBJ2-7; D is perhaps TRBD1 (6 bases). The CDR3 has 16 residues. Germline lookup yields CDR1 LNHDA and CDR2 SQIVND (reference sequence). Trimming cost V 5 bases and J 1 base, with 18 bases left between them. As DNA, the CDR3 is TGTGCCAGTAGTGGAGGCCGGGGAAGGGGGTCCTACGAGCAGTACTTC. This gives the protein CASSGGRGRGSYEQYF. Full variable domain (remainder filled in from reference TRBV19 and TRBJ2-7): DGGITQSPKYLFRKEGQNVTLSCEQNLNHDAMYWYRQDPGQGLRLIYYSQIVNDFQKGDIAEGYSVSREKKESFPLTVTSAQKNPTAFYLCASSGGRGRGSYEQYFGPGTRLTVT.